Only one count was recorded for the clone carrying this TCR beta chain. Its antigen remains unknown. Clones were read by immunoSEQ multiplex PCR, and TCRdb kept only the in-frame ones, dropping some. Of approximately 52,000 clones listed, roughly 77% are singletons. This entry comes from a study of radiotherapy plus CTLA-4 blockade in lung cancer. Study conclusions and caveats: Blood saw expansion of tumor-derived TCR clones after radiotherapy plus ipilimumab.

The CDR3 length is 14 residues. The V and J ends lost 6 bases and 6 bases, in that order; junction bases with no gene match: 8. Germline V gives CDR1 SGHTA, CDR2 FQGNSA. Sequenced here: peripheral blood, sampled from a patient treated with radiotherapy plus ipilimumab. The chain recombines TRBV7-2 with TRBJ1-2, with 9 positions matching TRBD1. The receptor was isolated from a human donor with non-small cell lung cancer who had a complete response to radiotherapy plus ipilimumab. The chain's CDR3 is CASRDTQGAHGYTF. CDR3 DNA: TGTGCCAGCAGGGATACACAGGGGGCTCATGGCTACACCTTC.